This T cell receptor (beta chain) was sequenced during a study of a mutant IDH1 vaccine in newly diagnosed glioma. Across the study: Therapy received beforehand was radiotherapy, temozolomide, or both, with most patients given both. Findings and limits, study-wide: Immune responses arising from the vaccine appeared in approximately 92% of patients.

The protocol was immunoSEQ multiplex PCR, while the TCRdb copy is restricted to in-frame clones and leaves out a portion. In the table there are about 54,000 clones, roughly four fifths of which are singletons. Details on this clone: Its specificity is unknown.

V was clipped by 6 bases and J by 6 bases, with 24 bases between them. There are 16 residues in the CDR3. In germline, CDR1 is LNHDA, CDR2 SQIVND (reference sequence). Time point of the sample: week 47, end of study. All doses held 300 ug of mutant IDH1 20-mer peptide, with topical imiquimod. Eight vaccine doses were administered to patients at weeks 1, 3, 5, 7, 11, 15, 19 and 23. Sequencing was performed on PBMCs, taken from a glioma patient whose treatment included an IDH1 peptide vaccine. The V call is TRBV19, the J call TRBJ2-7; D is tentatively TRBD1 or TRBD2 (6 bases each). The clonotype was recovered from a woman in her forties or fifties with glioma. CDR3 sequence: CASSDSVGGAGAEQYF. The DNA for the CDR3 is TGTGCCAGTAGCGACTCGGTCGGGGGCGCTGGGGCCGAGCAGTACTTC.